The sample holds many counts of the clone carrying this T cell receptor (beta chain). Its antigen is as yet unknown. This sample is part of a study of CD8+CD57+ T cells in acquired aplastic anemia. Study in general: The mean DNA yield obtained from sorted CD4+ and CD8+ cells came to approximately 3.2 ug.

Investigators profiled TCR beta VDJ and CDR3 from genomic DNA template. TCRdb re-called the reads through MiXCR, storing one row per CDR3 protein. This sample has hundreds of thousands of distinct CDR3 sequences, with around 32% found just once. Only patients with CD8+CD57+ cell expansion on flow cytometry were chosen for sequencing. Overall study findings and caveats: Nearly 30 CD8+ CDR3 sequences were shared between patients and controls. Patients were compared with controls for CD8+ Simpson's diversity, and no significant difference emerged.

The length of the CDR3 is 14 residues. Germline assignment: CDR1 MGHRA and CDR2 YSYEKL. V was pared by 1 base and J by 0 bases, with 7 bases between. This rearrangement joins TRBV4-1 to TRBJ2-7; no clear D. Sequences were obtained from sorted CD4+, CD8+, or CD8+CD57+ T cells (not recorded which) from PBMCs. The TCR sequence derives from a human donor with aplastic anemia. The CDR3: CASSQVTLSYEQYF. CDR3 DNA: TGCGCCAGCAGCCAAGTCACTCTCTCCTACGAGCAGTACTTC.